This T cell receptor beta chain was observed in a study of blood T cell dynamics during melanoma immunotherapy. Time point of the sample: pre-treatment baseline. Prior systemic cancer therapy, immunosuppressant use and other active malignancies excluded patients. The data were produced by immunoSEQ multiplex PCR, yet TCRdb's version contains in-frame clones alone and is incomplete. The sample includes several thousand clones, about four fifths of them seen just once. The CDR3 covers 13 residues. Germline V gene lookup returns CDR1 MNHEY and CDR2 SVGAGI. Between the trimmed V and J ends, which lost 10 bases and 2 bases, there was a span of 14 bases.

This TCR was recovered from a human donor with melanoma. The specimen comprised blood, sampled from a patient treated with checkpoint blockade. The chain has TRBV6-5 and TRBJ1-2; a possible D gene is TRBD1 (6 bases). The CDR3 spells CATGGGANYGYTF. In nucleotides, the CDR3 is TGTGCCACCGGAGGGGGAGCGAACTATGGCTACACCTTC.